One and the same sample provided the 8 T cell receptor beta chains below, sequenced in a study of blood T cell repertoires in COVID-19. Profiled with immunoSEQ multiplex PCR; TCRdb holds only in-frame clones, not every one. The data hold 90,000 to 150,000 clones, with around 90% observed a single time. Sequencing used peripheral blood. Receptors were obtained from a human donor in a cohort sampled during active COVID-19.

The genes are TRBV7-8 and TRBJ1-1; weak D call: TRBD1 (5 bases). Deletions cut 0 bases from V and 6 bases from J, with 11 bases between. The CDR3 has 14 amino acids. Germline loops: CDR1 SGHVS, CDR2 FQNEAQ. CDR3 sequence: CASSLAHGGSEAFF. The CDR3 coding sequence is TGTGCCAGCAGCTTAGCCCACGGGGGTTCTGAAGCTTTCTTT.

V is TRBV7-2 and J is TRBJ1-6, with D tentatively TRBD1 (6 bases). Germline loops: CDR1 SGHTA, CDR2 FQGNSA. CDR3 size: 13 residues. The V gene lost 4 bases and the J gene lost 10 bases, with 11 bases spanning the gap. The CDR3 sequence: CASSSTGSSPLHF. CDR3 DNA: TGTGCCAGCAGCTCAACAGGGTCCTCACCCCTCCACTTT.

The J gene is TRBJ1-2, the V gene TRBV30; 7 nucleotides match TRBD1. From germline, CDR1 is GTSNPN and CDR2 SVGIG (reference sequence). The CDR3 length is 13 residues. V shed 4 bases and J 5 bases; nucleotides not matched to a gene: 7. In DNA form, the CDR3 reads TGTGCCTGGACAAGGGACAGCTCTTATGGCTACACCTTC. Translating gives CAWTRDSSYGYTF.

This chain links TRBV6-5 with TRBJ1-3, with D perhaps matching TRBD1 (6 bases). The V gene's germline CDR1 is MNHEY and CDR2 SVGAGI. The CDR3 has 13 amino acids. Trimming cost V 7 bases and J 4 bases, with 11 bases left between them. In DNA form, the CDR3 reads TGTGCCAGCAATTGGGGGCCAGGAAACACCATATATTTT. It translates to CASNWGPGNTIYF.

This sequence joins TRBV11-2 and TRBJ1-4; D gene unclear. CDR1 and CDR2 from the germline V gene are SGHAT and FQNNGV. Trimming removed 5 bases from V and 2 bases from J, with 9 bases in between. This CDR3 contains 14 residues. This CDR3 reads CASSRENTNEKLFF. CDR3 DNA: TGTGCCAGCAGCCGAGAGAACACTAATGAAAAACTGTTTTTT. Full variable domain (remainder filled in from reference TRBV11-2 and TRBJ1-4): EAGVAQSPRYKIIEKRQSVAFWCNPISGHATLYWYQQILGQGPKLLIQFQNNGVVDDSQLPKDRFSAERLKGVDSTLKIQPAKLEDSAVYLCASSRENTNEKLFFGSGTQLSVL.

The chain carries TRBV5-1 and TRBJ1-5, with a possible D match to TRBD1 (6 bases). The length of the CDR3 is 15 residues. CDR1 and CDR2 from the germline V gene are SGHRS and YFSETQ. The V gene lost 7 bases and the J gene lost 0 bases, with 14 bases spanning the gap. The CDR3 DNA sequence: TGCGCCAGCCGATTGGGGGCGAATAGCAATCAGCCCCAGCATTTT. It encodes CASRLGANSNQPQHF.

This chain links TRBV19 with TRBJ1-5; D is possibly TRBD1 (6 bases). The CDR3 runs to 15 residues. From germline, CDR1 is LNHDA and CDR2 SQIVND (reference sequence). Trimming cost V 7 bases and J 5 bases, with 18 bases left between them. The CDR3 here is CASIPEGGGDQPQHF. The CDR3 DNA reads TGTGCCAGTATTCCCGAAGGGGGGGGAGATCAGCCCCAGCATTTT.

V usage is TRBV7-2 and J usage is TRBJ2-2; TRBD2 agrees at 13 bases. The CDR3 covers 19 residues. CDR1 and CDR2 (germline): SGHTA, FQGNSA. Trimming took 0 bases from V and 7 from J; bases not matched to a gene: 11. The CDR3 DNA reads TGTGCCAGCAGCTTAGCCCCACTAGCGGGGGGGCCGAGGGTCGGGGAGCTGTTTTTT. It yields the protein CASSLAPLAGGPRVGELFF.